What follows are 9 T cell receptor beta chains derived from one specimen sequenced in a study of OX40 agonist ivuxolimab in advanced cancers. The data were produced by immunoSEQ multiplex PCR, yet TCRdb's version contains in-frame clones alone and is incomplete. The profile shows about 60,000 clones, about 90% of them singletons. The material sequenced was CD4+ or CD8+ T cells sorted from blood, taken in a trial of the OX40 agonist ivuxolimab. Receptors were obtained from an adult with an advanced solid tumor such as melanoma, head and neck, liver or kidney cancer.

This clone was counted between two and nine times. The chain joins TRBV19 to TRBJ2-1; TRBD2 aligns across 7 bases. This CDR3 contains 15 residues. Germline CDR1 is LNHDA and CDR2 is SQIVND (reference sequence). The V segment lost 3 bases and the J segment 4 bases; nucleotides outside the gene matches: 6. The CDR3 DNA sequence: TGTGCCAGTAGTATTTGGCGGGAGCAGTACAATGAGCAGTTCTTC. Translating it yields CASSIWREQYNEQFF.

This CDR3 reads CASSMSYSGRASETQYF. The CDR3 nucleotides read TGTGCCAGTAGTATGTCGTATAGCGGGAGGGCCTCAGAGACCCAGTACTTC. This chain joins TRBV19 and TRBJ2-5, with 11 bases fitting TRBD2. Germline lookup yields CDR1 LNHDA and CDR2 SQIVND (reference sequence). With 3 bases clipped from V and 4 bases from J, the junction kept 10 bases outside the gene matches. The CDR3 contains 17 residues.

This chain links TRBV4-1 with TRBJ1-3; D not resolved. In germline, CDR1 is MGHRA, CDR2 YSYEKL. The CDR3 runs to 19 residues. Trimming stripped 1 base from V and 0 bases from J, with 19 bases between. CDR3 in amino acids: CASSQVYGGLPSSGNTIYF. CDR3 nucleotide sequence: TGCGCCAGCAGCCAAGTCTATGGAGGCCTCCCCTCCTCTGGAAACACCATATATTTT.

This rearrangement joins TRBV5-1 to TRBJ2-2, with 7 nucleotides matching TRBD1. Germline V gives CDR1 SGHRS, CDR2 YFSETQ. CDR3 length equals 15 residues. V was pared by 4 bases and J by 2 bases, with 5 bases of the junction left unmatched. The CDR3 DNA is TGCGCCAGCAGCCTAACAGGGGACAACACCGGGGAGCTGTTTTTT. Its protein is CASSLTGDNTGELFF.

The rearrangement uses TRBV19 and TRBJ1-5; 8 bases map to TRBD1. Germline CDR1 and CDR2: LNHDA and SQIVND (reference sequence). Germline trimming cut 2 bases from V and 1 base from J; bases unmatched to any gene: 4. The CDR3 sequence is 16 residues long. DNA of the CDR3: TGTGCCAGTAGTATACGGGGGACAGGCAGCAATCAGCCCCAGCATTTT. Its protein is CASSIRGTGSNQPQHF.

This clone showed up just a few times. The rearrangement joins TRBV19 to TRBJ1-2; possibly TRBD1 for D (5 bases). V was clipped by 6 bases and J by 8 bases, with 19 bases between them. Germline loops: CDR1 LNHDA, CDR2 SQIVND (reference sequence). The CDR3 loop spans 14 amino acids. The CDR3, as DNA: TGTGCCAGTAGGGCCCGCCAGGGCCTTCGGGGCTACACCTTC. Residues: CASRARQGLRGYTF.

The chain has TRBV5-1 and TRBJ1-3; no clear D. The CDR3 consists of 16 residues. The V gene's germline CDR1 is SGHRS and CDR2 YFSETQ. Between the trimmed V and J ends, which lost 0 bases and 4 bases, there was a span of 14 bases. The CDR3 loop reads CASSLGIWQEGNTIYF. The CDR3 nucleotides are TGCGCCAGCAGCTTGGGTATCTGGCAGGAAGGAAACACCATATATTTT.

This chain uses TRBV7-9 with TRBJ1-1, with D unclear. Trimming left V 2 bases short and J 10 bases short, with 11 bases between. Germline CDR1 SEHNR, CDR2 FQNEAQ (reference sequence). The CDR3 sequence is 12 residues long. The CDR3 DNA follows: TGTGCCAGCAGCTTAACCGGGGAGAGAGCTTTCTTT. It specifies CASSLTGERAFF.

This sequence joins TRBV5-8 and TRBJ1-6; 8 nucleotides line up with TRBD1. CDR1 is SGHTS, CDR2 YDEGEE, per germline. V dropped 4 bases and J dropped 7; count of bases not matched to a gene: 4. The CDR3 is 14 residues long. DNA of the CDR3: TGTGCCAGCAGCGCGGGACAGGCGAATTCACCCCTCCACTTT. It encodes CASSAGQANSPLHF.